Listed below are T cell receptor beta chains from one sample, sequenced in a study of monozygotic twins with inflammatory bowel disease. TCRdb reprocessed the 5' RACE reads; each CDR3 protein has one entry and no DNA is given. The table lists approximately 330,000 distinct CDR3 sequences. Sequencing was carried out using blood. Source of these receptors: a human donor with ulcerative colitis or Crohn's disease, or a healthy co-twin of an affected twin (not recorded which). The CDR3 runs from the conserved cysteine through the conserved F or W.

len	v_gene	j_gene	CDR3aa
14	TRBV30	TRBJ2-7	CAWSTGFLSYEQYF
14	TRBV7-9	TRBJ2-2	CASSFGRNTGELFF
14	TRBV12-3/TRBV12-4	TRBJ2-7	CASSFYQGLGEQYF
12	TRBV7-9	TRBJ2-7	CASSLGGAEQYF
14	TRBV12-3/TRBV12-4	TRBJ2-3	CASNRQGSTDTQYF
14	TRBV5-1	TRBJ2-7	CASSLAVGPDEQYF
17	TRBV12-3/TRBV12-4	TRBJ1-2	CASSSFSYGAFNYGYTF
14	TRBV3-1	TRBJ2-2	CASRDVRKTGELFF
14	TRBV29-1	TRBJ1-5	CSARGGDSNQPQHF
17	TRBV18	TRBJ2-4	CASSYSGAELAKNIQYF
13	TRBV20-1	TRBJ1-1	CSARTAHTAEAFF
14	TRBV6-6	TRBJ2-3	CASSYAGYTDTQYF
15	TRBV12-3/TRBV12-4	TRBJ1-3	CASSLVGGTGNTIYF
18	TRBV5-1	TRBJ2-6	CASSLVASGDSGANVLTF
14	TRBV7-8	TRBJ2-7	CASSFRQVPYEQYF
13	TRBV15	TRBJ2-1	CATSRDFYNEQFF
12	TRBV12-3/TRBV12-4	TRBJ2-7	CASGPGPNEQYF
14	TRBV5-1	TRBJ2-7	CASSLRQSSGEQYF
16	TRBV20-1	TRBJ1-4	CSARDLGLRTNEKLFF
14	TRBV30	TRBJ2-7	CAWSTGHLNYEQYF
13	TRBV6-1	TRBJ1-2	CASSEAEHYGYTF
13	TRBV28	TRBJ2-2	CAIRGPGTGELFF
14	TRBV4-1	TRBJ1-2	CASSQGIGTYGYTF
14	TRBV20-1	TRBJ1-1	CSATNHRENTEAFF
14	TRBV12-3/TRBV12-4	TRBJ2-7	CASRPGQGVGEQYF
15	TRBV20-1	TRBJ1-5	CSAPYPQGNNQPQHF
14	TRBV4-1	TRBJ2-3	CASSQKGISDTQYF
13	TRBV29-1	TRBJ2-1	CSAPGTSFNEQFF
16	TRBV5-6	TRBJ2-2	CASSSRDRVITGELFF
13	TRBV30	TRBJ1-1	CAWRRDSGAEAFF
13	TRBV20-1	TRBJ2-1	CSARDPAGAGQFF
13	TRBV6-1	TRBJ1-1	CASSETGVSEAFF
14	TRBV6-1	TRBJ1-1	CASSEYRENTEAFF
13	TRBV4-1	TRBJ2-5	CASSQEPAETQYF
13	TRBV2	TRBJ1-1	CASSDGRSGEAFF
13	TRBV12-5	TRBJ1-1	CASGRDSYTEAFF
13	TRBV12-3/TRBV12-4	TRBJ2-5	CASSLSTPGTQYF
14	TRBV7-9	TRBJ1-3	CATNAGNSGNTIYF